This passage covers 2 T cell receptor beta chains from one sample sequenced in a study of cytomegalovirus exposure and HLA in healthy donors. The study ran its PCR with 60 Vbeta and 13 Jbeta primers. Sequencing was performed with immunoSEQ multiplex PCR; in TCRdb, only in-frame clones are kept and a portion is missing. The table shows under 200,000 clones, with around three quarters occurring only once. The specimen sequenced was PBMCs. The receptors shown here come from a woman in her 40s in good health and CMV-seronegative.

This clone was recorded a few times. The gene calls are TRBV28 and TRBJ1-5, with 7 nucleotides matching TRBD1. CDR1 is MDHEN and CDR2 is SYDVKM in the germline V gene. Trimming took 5 bases from V and 0 from J; bases not matched to a gene: 7. The CDR3 loop spans 16 amino acids. The CDR3 coding sequence is TGTGCCAGCAGTCCAAGCAGACAGGGTAGCAATCAGCCCCAGCATTTT. This encodes CASSPSRQGSNQPQHF.

The rearrangement uses TRBV30 and TRBJ1-2; D possibly corresponds to TRBD1 (5 bases). Germline V lookup: CDR1 GTSNPN, CDR2 SVGIG (reference sequence). CDR3 length: 17 residues. With 3 bases removed from V and 3 bases from J, the gap between germline ends came to 23 bases. This CDR3 reads CAWRAGSGLRADYGYTF. CDR3 nucleotides: TGTGCCTGGAGAGCCGGTTCGGGACTAAGGGCGGACTATGGCTACACCTTC.